There are many counts of the clone carrying this T cell receptor beta chain. Its antigen is still unknown. To make TCR beta libraries, researchers used iRepertoire HTBI primers and Arm-PCR of CDR3 regions. TCRdb itself ran the multiplex PCR reads through MiXCR, one entry per CDR3 protein. The sample lists under 800,000 distinct CDR3 sequences, around 17% occurring once. These data belong to a study of regulatory T cells in long-lasting Graves disease. This sample's time point: newly diagnosed GD, antithyroid drugs for less than 3 months. Preparation of the TCR library used RNA extracted from PBMCs. Regarding the study as a whole: Limited samples may have lowered accuracy. Between persistent patients, 2,500 to 3,500 public clonotypes were shared, exceeding the roughly 1,000 shared between new patients.

These data were likewise used in another study, on T cells in Graves' hyperthyroidism and ophthalmopathy. From that report: Ophthalmopathy was model-predicted a median around seven months pre-onset.

This specimen was peripheral blood mononuclear cells (PBMCs), taken at new diagnosis, from a patient treated with antithyroid drugs. This receptor was obtained from a woman in her thirties with Graves disease.

The chain's CDR3 is CASSPGTLDYEQYF. The CDR3 DNA is TGTGCCAGCTCACCGGGAACTCTGGACTACGAGCAGTACTTC. The chain is built from TRBV18 and TRBJ2-7, with unresolved D. Trimming removed 3 bases from V and 3 bases from J, with 12 bases in between. This CDR3 has 14 residues. Germline V gene sequence: CDR1 KGHSH, CDR2 LQKENI.